Listed below are T cell receptor beta chains from one sample, sequenced in a study of T cell responses to AZD1222 COVID-19 vaccine. Here immunoSEQ multiplex PCR was the method, and the copy in TCRdb shows in-frame clones only, minus some. This sample has around 180,000 clones, with around 87% found just once. Sequenced material: peripheral blood, taken on day 0 of MenACWY control vaccination. The receptors were sampled from an adult in good health. Each CDR3 is given with its conserved first and last residue. D genes are given only for firm matches. Size values are once, few and many counts, or a class for expanded clones, and some rows have none.

.	TRBV5-6	once	TRBJ1-2	TGTGCCAGCAGCTTGGGAGGGGCCTATGGCTACACCTTC	CASSLGGAYGYTF
.	TRBV5-1	.	TRBJ2-7	TGCGCCAGCAGCTCAAATAGCCGGGACAACGCCTACGAGCAGTACTTC	CASSSNSRDNAYEQYF
.	TRBV5-1	.	TRBJ2-7	TGCGCCAGCAGCTTTTCCGGCGAGCAGTACTTC	CASSFSGEQYF
TRBD1	TRBV5-1	few	TRBJ2-2	TGCGCCAGCAGCTCCGAACAGGGGATGGTGGCCGGGGAGCTGTTTTTT	CASSSEQGMVAGELFF
.	TRBV5-5	.	TRBJ2-7	TGTGCCAGCAGCGTCGTCAGCGGTCCTACCTACGAGCAGTACTTC	CASSVVSGPTYEQYF
TRBD2	TRBV5-4	.	TRBJ2-1	TGTGCCAGCAGCCGTAGCGGGGGGGATTACAATGAGCAGTTCTTC	CASSRSGGDYNEQFF
TRBD2	TRBV2	.	TRBJ2-5	TGTGCCAGCAGTGAACCGATTAGCGGGAGACGGCAAGAGACCCAGTACTTC	CASSEPISGRRQETQYF
TRBD2	TRBV13	.	TRBJ2-1	TGTGCCAGCAGCCCCGTGATGTCTAGCGGGAGTGCCAATGAGCAGTTCTTC	CASSPVMSSGSANEQFF
TRBD1	TRBV24-1	.	TRBJ1-5	TGTGCCACCAGTGAAGGACAGGGAAGCCAGCCCCAGCATTTT	CATSEGQGSQPQHF
TRBD1	TRBV6-2/TRBV6-3	.	TRBJ1-1	TGTGCCAGCAGTTACCGGGGACAGTACCAGACTGGCACTGAAGCTTTCTTT	CASSYRGQYQTGTEAFF
.	TRBV29-1	.	TRBJ1-2	TGCAGCGTTGAAGCTGGCAGGGACTATGGCTACACCTTC	CSVEAGRDYGYTF
TRBD2	TRBV11-3	.	TRBJ2-3	TGTGCCAGCAGCATGACTAGCCGGAATACAGATACGCAGTATTTT	CASSMTSRNTDTQYF
.	TRBV2	.	TRBJ1-1	TGTGCCAGCAGCCCGGGACCCAGGGCCATGAACACTGAAGCTTTCTTT	CASSPGPRAMNTEAFF
.	TRBV12-3/TRBV12-4	.	TRBJ2-7	TGTGCCAGCAGTTTTTGGGAATACGAGCAGTACTTC	CASSFWEYEQYF
TRBD1	TRBV5-1	.	TRBJ1-2	TGCGCCAGCAGCTTGCAATCCAGGGGGAAGGAGGGCTACACCTTC	CASSLQSRGKEGYTF
.	TRBV7-2	once	TRBJ2-1	TGTGCCAGCAGGACCCGGGGCCCAATGATGCAGTTCTTC	CASRTRGPMMQFF
TRBD1	TRBV6-5	.	TRBJ2-7	TGTGCCAGCAGTTACTCCCGGACAGGGGCCTACGAGCAGTACTTC	CASSYSRTGAYEQYF
.	TRBV2	.	TRBJ1-6	TGTGCCAGCAGTGTTCCGAGCTCCTATAATTCACCCCTCCACTTT	CASSVPSSYNSPLHF
TRBD1	TRBV6-5	once	TRBJ2-2	TGTGCCAGCAGCCAGGGGGCGGCGAACACCGGGGAGCTGTTTTTT	CASSQGAANTGELFF
.	TRBV6-2/TRBV6-3	.	TRBJ1-6	TGTGCCAGCAGCGACGGTTCACCCCTCCACTTT	CASSDGSPLHF
TRBD2	TRBV25-1	.	TRBJ2-7	TGTGCCAGCAGCCCGGGACTAGCGGGCGAGCAGTACTTC	CASSPGLAGEQYF
TRBD1	TRBV6-5	.	TRBJ2-7	TGTGCCAGCAGAATGGGACAGGGATCCTACGAGCAGTACTTC	CASRMGQGSYEQYF
.	TRBV30	.	TRBJ1-3	TGTGCCTGGAGTTTGACAACTGGAAACACCATATATTTT	CAWSLTTGNTIYF
.	TRBV6-2/TRBV6-3	.	TRBJ1-3	TGTGCCAGCAGTGGATGGGACGGCGGGCGACGCTCTGGAAACACCATATATTTT	CASSGWDGGRRSGNTIYF
TRBD1	TRBV11-3	.	TRBJ2-7	TGTGCCAGCAGCGAAGGGACAGGGTCTGGGGAGCAGTACTTC	CASSEGTGSGEQYF
.	TRBV9	.	TRBJ2-2	TGTGCCAGCAGCGCACACACGAACACCGGGGAGCTGTTTTTT	CASSAHTNTGELFF
.	TRBV7-7	.	TRBJ2-7	TGTGCCAGCAGCTTAGAAGGGGGGGGCGAGCAGTACTTC	CASSLEGGGEQYF
TRBD1	TRBV6-5	.	TRBJ1-2	TGTGCCAGCAGCCCACTTACAGGGGGAGGGTATGGCTACACCTTC	CASSPLTGGGYGYTF
TRBD1	TRBV19	.	TRBJ2-7	TGTGCCAGTAGTTTGGGACAGGGCAACTACGAGCAGTACTTC	CASSLGQGNYEQYF
TRBD1	TRBV5-6	.	TRBJ2-5	TGTGCCAGCAGCCCCGGACAGGGGTTGGAGACCCAGTACTTC	CASSPGQGLETQYF
.	TRBV2	.	TRBJ2-1	TGTGCCAGCAGTGAATCTCGGGATTCCCCCTACAATGAGCAGTTCTTC	CASSESRDSPYNEQFF
.	TRBV5-4	.	TRBJ2-7	TGTGCCAGCAGCTTAGGAGGGGGCTACGAGCAGTACTTC	CASSLGGGYEQYF
.	TRBV5-6	.	TRBJ1-4	TGTGCCAGCAGCTTCGGGGTCGCCCCACGGTCAACTAATGAAAAACTGTTTTTT	CASSFGVAPRSTNEKLFF
.	TRBV11-2	.	TRBJ2-3	TGTGCCAGCTCGAACCTAGGGGTCAATACGCAGTATTTT	CASSNLGVNTQYF
.	TRBV20-1	.	TRBJ2-7	TGCAGTGCTAGAGATGTGGGGAAAGAGTACTTC	CSARDVGKEYF
.	TRBV9	.	TRBJ1-3	TGTGCCAGCAGCGAACAGGGAAACACCATATATTTT	CASSEQGNTIYF
.	TRBV9	.	TRBJ2-7	TGTGCCAGCAGCGTAGTGGGCAGTTCCTACGAGCAGTACTTC	CASSVVGSSYEQYF
.	TRBV14	.	TRBJ1-3	TGTGCCAGCAGCCAAGATTTGGCAGCTGGAAACACCATATATTTT	CASSQDLAAGNTIYF
.	TRBV27	.	TRBJ2-7	TGTGCCAGCAGTCCCCGAGGGGGCGAGCAGTACTTC	CASSPRGGEQYF
TRBD1	TRBV30	.	TRBJ2-7	TGTGCCTGGAGGGACAGGTCATACGAGCAGTACTTC	CAWRDRSYEQYF
TRBD1	TRBV27	.	TRBJ1-5	TGTGCCAGCAGCTCACAGGGGGCTAACAATCAGCCCCAGCATTTT	CASSSQGANNQPQHF
TRBD1	TRBV11-2	once	TRBJ1-1	TGTGCCAGCAGCCCCGACAGGGTCGGGGGTAACACTGAAGCTTTCTTT	CASSPDRVGGNTEAFF
.	TRBV10-3	.	TRBJ1-2	TGTGCCATCACTACGGACGGTTATGGCTACACCTTC	CAITTDGYGYTF
.	TRBV5-1	.	TRBJ2-7	TGCGCCAGCAGCTCTCTACCCTGGGACGGATCCTACGAGCAGTACTTC	CASSSLPWDGSYEQYF
TRBD1	TRBV5-8	.	TRBJ1-5	TGTGCCAGCAGCTTGGCTTTCCTCAGGGGGATGAGGAATCAGCCCCAGCATTTT	CASSLAFLRGMRNQPQHF
TRBD2	TRBV27	.	TRBJ2-7	TGTGCCAGCAGTTTCTCACTAGCGGGCGCCTACGAGCAGTACTTC	CASSFSLAGAYEQYF
.	TRBV27	.	TRBJ1-1	TGTGCCAGCAGTTTATCTGCCAAGGGGACTGAAGCTTTCTTT	CASSLSAKGTEAFF
.	TRBV3-1/TRBV3-2	.	TRBJ1-6	TGTGCCAGCAGCCAAGACGGGACGCGGGATTCACCCCTCCACTTT	CASSQDGTRDSPLHF
.	TRBV29-1	.	TRBJ1-1	TGCAGCGGCCGACAGGCCCTGAACACTGAAGCTTTCTTT	CSGRQALNTEAFF